This TCR beta chain is drawn from a study of blood T cell repertoires in COVID-19. Looking at the study overall: Acute and convalescent COVID-19 samples came from the United States, Italy and Spain.

Sequencing was performed with immunoSEQ multiplex PCR; in TCRdb, only in-frame clones are kept and a portion is missing. The table includes about 220,000 clones, around 87% detected once. On this clone itself: Other DNA sequences in the same sample also yield this CDR3.

This CDR3 is 16 amino acids long. The ends lost 4 bases at V and 3 bases at J; junction bases unmatched: 6. Germline lookup yields CDR1 KGHDR and CDR2 SFDVKD. The sequence was obtained from a young woman in a cohort exposed to, infected with or recovered from COVID-19 (not recorded which). The chain recombines TRBV24-1 with TRBJ2-1, with TRBD1 matching over 9 bases. The sequencing sample was made of PBMCs or T cells enriched from blood (not recorded which). CDR3 in amino acids: CATSDPDRGLYNEQFF. CDR3 nucleotide sequence: TGTGCCACCAGTGACCCGGACAGGGGCCTCTACAATGAGCAGTTCTTC.